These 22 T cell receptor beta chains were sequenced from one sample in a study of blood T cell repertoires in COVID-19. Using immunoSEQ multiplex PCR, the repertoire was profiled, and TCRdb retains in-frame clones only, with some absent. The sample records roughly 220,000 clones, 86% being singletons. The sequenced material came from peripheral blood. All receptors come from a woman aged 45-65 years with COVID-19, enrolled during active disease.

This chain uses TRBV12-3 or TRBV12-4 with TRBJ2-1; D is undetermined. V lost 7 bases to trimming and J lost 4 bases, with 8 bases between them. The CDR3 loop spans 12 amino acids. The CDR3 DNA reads TGTGCCAGCAAGGAGCGTTACAATGAGCAGTTCTTC. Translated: CASKERYNEQFF.

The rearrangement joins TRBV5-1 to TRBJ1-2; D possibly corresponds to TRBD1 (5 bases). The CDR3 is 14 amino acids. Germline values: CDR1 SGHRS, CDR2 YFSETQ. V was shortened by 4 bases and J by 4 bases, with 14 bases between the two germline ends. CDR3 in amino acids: CASSHGGPGYGYTF. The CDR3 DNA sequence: TGCGCCAGCAGCCACGGGGGACCGGGCTATGGCTACACCTTC.

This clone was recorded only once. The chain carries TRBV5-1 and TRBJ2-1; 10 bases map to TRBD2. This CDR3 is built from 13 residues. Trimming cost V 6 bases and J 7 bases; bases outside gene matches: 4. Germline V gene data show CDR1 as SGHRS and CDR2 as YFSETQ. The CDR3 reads CASTLAGANEQFF. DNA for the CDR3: TGCGCCAGCACGCTAGCGGGGGCTAATGAGCAGTTCTTC.

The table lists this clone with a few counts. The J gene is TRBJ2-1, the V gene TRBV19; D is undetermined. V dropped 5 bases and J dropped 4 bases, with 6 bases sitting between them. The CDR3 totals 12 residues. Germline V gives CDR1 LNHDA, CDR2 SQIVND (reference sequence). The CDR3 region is CASSLTYNEQFF. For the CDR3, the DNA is TGTGCCAGTAGTCTGACTTACAATGAGCAGTTCTTC. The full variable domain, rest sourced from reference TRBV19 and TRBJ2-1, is DGGITQSPKYLFRKEGQNVTLSCEQNLNHDAMYWYRQDPGQGLRLIYYSQIVNDFQKGDIAEGYSVSREKKESFPLTVTSAQKNPTAFYLCASSLTYNEQFFGPGTRLTVL.

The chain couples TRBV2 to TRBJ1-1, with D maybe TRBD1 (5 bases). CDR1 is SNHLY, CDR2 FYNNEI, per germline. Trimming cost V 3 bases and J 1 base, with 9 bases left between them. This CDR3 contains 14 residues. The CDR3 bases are TGTGCCAGCAGTGACGTCCAGGGGAACACTGAAGCTTTCTTT. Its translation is CASSDVQGNTEAFF.

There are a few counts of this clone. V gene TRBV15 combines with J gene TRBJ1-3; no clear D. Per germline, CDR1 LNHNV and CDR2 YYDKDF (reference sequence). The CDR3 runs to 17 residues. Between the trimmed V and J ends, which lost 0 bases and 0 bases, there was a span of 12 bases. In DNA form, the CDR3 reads TGTGCCACCAGCAGAGAGAGACACCTGAGCTCTGGAAACACCATATATTTT. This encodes CATSRERHLSSGNTIYF.

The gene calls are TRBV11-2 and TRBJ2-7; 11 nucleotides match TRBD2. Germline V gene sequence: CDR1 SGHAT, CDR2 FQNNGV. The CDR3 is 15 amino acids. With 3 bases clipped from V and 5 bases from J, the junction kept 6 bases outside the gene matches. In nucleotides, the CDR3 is TGTGCCAGCAGCTTCATTAGCGGGGGGGTGGACGAGCAGTACTTC. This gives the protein CASSFISGGVDEQYF.

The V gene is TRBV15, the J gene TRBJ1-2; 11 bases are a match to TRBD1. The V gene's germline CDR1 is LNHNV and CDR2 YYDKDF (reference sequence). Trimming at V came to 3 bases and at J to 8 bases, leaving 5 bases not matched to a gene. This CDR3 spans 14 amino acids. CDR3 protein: CATSRPDRGQGYTF. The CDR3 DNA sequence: TGTGCCACCAGCAGGCCGGACAGGGGGCAGGGCTACACCTTC.

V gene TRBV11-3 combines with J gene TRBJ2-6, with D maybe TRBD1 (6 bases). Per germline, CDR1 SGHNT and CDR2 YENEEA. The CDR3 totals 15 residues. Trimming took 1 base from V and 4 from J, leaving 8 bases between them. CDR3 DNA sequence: TGTGCCAGCAGCTTAGGGGGGCAAGGGGCCAACGTCCTGACTTTC. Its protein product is CASSLGGQGANVLTF.

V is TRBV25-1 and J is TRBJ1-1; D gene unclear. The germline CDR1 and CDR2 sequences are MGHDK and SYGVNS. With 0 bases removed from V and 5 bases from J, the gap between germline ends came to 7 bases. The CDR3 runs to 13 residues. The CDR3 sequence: CASSEYEGTEAFF. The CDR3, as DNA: TGTGCCAGCAGTGAATATGAGGGAACTGAAGCTTTCTTT.

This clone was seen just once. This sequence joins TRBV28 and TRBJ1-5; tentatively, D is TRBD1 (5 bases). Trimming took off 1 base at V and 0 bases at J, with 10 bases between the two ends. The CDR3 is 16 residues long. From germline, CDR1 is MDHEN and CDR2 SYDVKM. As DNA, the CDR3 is TGTGCCAGCAGTTTATTGAGCGGGGGTAGCAATCAGCCCCAGCATTTT. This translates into CASSLLSGGSNQPQHF.

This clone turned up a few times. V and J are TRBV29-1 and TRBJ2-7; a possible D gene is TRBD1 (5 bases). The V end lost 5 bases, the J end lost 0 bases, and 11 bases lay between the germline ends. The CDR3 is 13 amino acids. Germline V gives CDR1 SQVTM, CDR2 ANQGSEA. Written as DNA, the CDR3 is TGCAGCGTTTACGCAGGGTACTCCTACGAGCAGTACTTC. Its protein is CSVYAGYSYEQYF.

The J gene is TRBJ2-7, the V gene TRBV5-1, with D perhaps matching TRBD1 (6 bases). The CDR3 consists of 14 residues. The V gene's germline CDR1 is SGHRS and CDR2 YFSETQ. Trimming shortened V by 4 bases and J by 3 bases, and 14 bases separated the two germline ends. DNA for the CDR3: TGCGCCAGCAGCCCTACAGGGATTCTCTACGAGCAGTACTTC. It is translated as CASSPTGILYEQYF.

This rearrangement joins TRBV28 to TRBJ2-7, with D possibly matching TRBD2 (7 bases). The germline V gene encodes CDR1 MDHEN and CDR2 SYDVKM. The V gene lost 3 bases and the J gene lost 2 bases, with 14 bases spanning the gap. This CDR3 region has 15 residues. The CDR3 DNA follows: TGTGCCAGCAGTTTGGGGGGGCGGTTTCCCTACGAGCAGTACGTC. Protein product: CASSLGGRFPYEQYV.

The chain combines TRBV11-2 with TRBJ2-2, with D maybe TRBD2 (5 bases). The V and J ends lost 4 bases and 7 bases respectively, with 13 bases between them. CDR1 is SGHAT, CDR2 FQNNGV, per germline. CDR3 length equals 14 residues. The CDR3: CASSSPLGGGELFF. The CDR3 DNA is TGTGCCAGCAGCTCCCCCCTAGGAGGCGGGGAGCTGTTTTTT.

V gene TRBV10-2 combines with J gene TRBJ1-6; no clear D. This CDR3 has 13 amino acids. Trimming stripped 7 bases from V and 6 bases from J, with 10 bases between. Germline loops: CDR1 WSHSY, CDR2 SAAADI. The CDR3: CASTDTLNSPLHF. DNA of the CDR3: TGCGCCAGCACAGACACCCTTAATTCACCCCTCCACTTT.

DNA of the CDR3: TGTGCCAGCAGTATTTCAGGGGCGTATAGCAATCAGCCCCAGCATTTT. Translation gives CASSISGAYSNQPQHF. The gene calls are TRBV27 and TRBJ1-5; tentatively, D is TRBD1 (6 bases). The germline V gene encodes CDR1 MNHEY and CDR2 SMNVEV (reference sequence). The CDR3 spans 16 residues. V lost 5 bases to trimming and J lost 0 bases, with 14 bases between them.

The CDR3 loop reads CASSPGEINEKLFF. In DNA, the CDR3 is TGCGCCAGCAGCCCGGGGGAGATTAATGAAAAACTGTTTTTT. The chain employs TRBV5-1 and TRBJ1-4; D is perhaps TRBD1 (5 bases). The CDR3 contains 14 residues. Germline V gene lookup returns CDR1 SGHRS and CDR2 YFSETQ. Trimming left V 4 bases short and J 4 bases short, with 11 bases between. The full variable domain, completed using reference TRBV5-1 and TRBJ1-4, is KAGVTQTPRYLIKTRGQQVTLSCSPISGHRSVSWYQQTPGQGLQFLFEYFSETQRNKGNFPGRFSGRQFSNSRSEMNVSTLELGDSALYLCASSPGEINEKLFFGSGTQLSVL.

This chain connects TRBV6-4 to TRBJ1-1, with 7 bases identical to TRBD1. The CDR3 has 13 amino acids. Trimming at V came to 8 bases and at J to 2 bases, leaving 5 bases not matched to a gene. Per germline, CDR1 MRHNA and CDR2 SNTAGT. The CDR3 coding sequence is TGTGCCAGCCGTGGACAGGCCAACACTGAAGCTTTCTTT. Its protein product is CASRGQANTEAFF.

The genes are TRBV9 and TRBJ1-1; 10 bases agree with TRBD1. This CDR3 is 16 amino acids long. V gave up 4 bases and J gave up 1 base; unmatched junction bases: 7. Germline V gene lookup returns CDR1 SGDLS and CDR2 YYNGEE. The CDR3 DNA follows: TGTGCCAGCAGCCCAGACAGGGGGCCGACGAACACTGAAGCTTTCTTT. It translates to CASSPDRGPTNTEAFF.

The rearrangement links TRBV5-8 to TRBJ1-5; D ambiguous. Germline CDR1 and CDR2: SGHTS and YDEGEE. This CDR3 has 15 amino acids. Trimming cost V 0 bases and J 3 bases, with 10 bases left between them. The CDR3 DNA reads TGTGCCAGCAGCTTGGGGCAGGAATACAATCAGCCCCAGCATTTT. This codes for CASSLGQEYNQPQHF.

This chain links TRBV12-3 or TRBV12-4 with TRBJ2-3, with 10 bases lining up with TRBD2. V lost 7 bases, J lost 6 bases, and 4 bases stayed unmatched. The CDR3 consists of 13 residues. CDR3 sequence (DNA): TGTGCCAGCATGGGACTAGCGTTGGATACGCAGTATTTT. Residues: CASMGLALDTQYF.